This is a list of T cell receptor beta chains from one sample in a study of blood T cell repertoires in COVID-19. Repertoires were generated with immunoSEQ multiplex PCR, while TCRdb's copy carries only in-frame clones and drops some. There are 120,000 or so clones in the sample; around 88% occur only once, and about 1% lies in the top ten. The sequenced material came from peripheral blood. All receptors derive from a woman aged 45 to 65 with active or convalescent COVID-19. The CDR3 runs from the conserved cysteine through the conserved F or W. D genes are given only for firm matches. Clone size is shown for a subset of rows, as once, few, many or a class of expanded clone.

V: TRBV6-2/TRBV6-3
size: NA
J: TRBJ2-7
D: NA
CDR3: CASSYEAPYEQYF
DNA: TGTGCCAGCAGTTACGAGGCCCCCTACGAGCAGTACTTC

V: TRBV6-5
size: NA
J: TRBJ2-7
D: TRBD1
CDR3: CASKQGARWEQYF
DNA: TGTGCCAGCAAACAGGGGGCCAGGTGGGAGCAGTACTTC

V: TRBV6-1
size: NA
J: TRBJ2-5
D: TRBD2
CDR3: CASSTRSGGTQYF
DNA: TGTGCCAGCAGTACACGAAGCGGGGGGACCCAGTACTTC

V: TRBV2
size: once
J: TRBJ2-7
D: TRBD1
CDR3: CASKSDRILYEQYF
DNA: TGTGCCAGCAAGTCGGACAGGATCCTCTACGAGCAGTACTTC

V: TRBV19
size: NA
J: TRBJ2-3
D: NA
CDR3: CASSGPMVPDTQYF
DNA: TGTGCCAGTAGTGGCCCCATGGTACCAGATACGCAGTATTTT

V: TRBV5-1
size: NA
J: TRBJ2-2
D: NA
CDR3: CASSLTSNTGELFF
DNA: TGCGCCAGCAGCTTGACATCGAACACCGGGGAGCTGTTTTTT

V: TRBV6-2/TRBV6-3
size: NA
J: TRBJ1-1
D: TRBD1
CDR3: CASSLRQGALTEAFF
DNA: TGTGCCAGCAGTCTCCGACAGGGGGCTTTAACTGAAGCTTTCTTT

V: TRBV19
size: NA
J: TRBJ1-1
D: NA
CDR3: CASSIDGSAMNTEAFF
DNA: TGTGCCAGTAGTATCGACGGGTCGGCGATGAACACTGAAGCTTTCTTT

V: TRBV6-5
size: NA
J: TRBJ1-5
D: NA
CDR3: CASTGSNQPQHF
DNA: TGTGCCAGCACAGGGAGCAATCAGCCCCAGCATTTT

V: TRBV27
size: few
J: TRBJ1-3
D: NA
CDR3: CASSLGGRGFDTIYF
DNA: TGTGCCAGCAGTTTAGGGGGCAGGGGCTTCGACACCATATATTTT

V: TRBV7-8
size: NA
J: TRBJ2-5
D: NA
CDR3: CASSLIITGMYQETQYF
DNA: TGTGCCAGCAGCTTAATCATAACAGGGATGTACCAAGAGACCCAGTACTTC

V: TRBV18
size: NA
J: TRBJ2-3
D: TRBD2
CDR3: CASSLLSGSTDTQYF
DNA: TGTGCCAGCTCACTTCTTAGCGGGAGTACAGATACGCAGTATTTT

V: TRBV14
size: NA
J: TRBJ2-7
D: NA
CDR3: CASSHQTGWDEQYF
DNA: TGTGCCAGCAGCCACCAGACAGGATGGGACGAGCAGTACTTC

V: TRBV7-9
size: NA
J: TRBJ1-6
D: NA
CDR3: CASSLIGSRGNSPLHF
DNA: TGTGCCAGCAGCCTCATCGGTAGCAGGGGAAATTCACCCCTCCACTTT

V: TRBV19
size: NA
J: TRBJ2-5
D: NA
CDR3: CASSEPHRQETQYF
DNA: TGTGCCAGTAGTGAACCCCACCGGCAAGAGACCCAGTACTTC

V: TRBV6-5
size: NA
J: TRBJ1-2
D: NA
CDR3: CASSSDDRTSYTF
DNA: TGTGCCAGCAGTTCTGATGACAGGACGAGCTACACCTTC

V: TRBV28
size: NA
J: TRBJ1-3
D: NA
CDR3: CASSLRHSGNTIYF
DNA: TGTGCCAGCAGTTTAAGACACTCTGGAAACACCATATATTTT

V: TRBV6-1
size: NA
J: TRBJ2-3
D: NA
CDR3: CASSDREGTDTQYF
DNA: TGTGCCAGCAGTGACAGGGAGGGCACAGATACGCAGTATTTT

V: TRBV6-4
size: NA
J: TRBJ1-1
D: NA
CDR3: CASSDSLNTEAFF
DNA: TGTGCCAGCAGTGACTCGCTAAACACTGAAGCTTTCTTT

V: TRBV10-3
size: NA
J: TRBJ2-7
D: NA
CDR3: CAISYSGSSYEQYF
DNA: TGTGCCATCAGTTATTCCGGGAGCTCCTACGAGCAGTACTTC

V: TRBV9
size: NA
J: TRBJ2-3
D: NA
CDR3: CASSRTGLTDTQYF
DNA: TGTGCCAGCAGCCGAACTGGACTCACAGATACGCAGTATTTT

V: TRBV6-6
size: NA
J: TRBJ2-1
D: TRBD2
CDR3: CATQSLAGAGNEQFF
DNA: TGTGCCACCCAATCACTAGCGGGAGCGGGTAATGAGCAGTTCTTC

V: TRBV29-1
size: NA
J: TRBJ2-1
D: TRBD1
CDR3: CSVEPGQGLAEQFF
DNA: TGCAGCGTTGAACCGGGACAGGGTTTGGCTGAGCAGTTCTTC

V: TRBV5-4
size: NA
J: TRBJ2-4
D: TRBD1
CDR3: CASSSGTVLAKNIQYF
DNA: TGTGCCAGCAGCTCAGGGACAGTTCTAGCCAAAAACATTCAGTACTTC

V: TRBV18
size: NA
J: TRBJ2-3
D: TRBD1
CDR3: CASSPGTGSTDTQYF
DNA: TGTGCCAGCTCACCGGGGACAGGGAGCACAGATACGCAGTATTTT

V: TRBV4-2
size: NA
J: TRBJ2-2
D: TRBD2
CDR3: CASSQDRKTSGQNTGELFF
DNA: TGTGCCAGCAGCCAAGATCGGAAGACTAGCGGTCAGAACACCGGGGAGCTGTTTTTT

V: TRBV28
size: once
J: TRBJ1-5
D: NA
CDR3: CASSLGEYNQPQHF
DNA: TGTGCCAGCAGTTTAGGGGAGTACAATCAGCCCCAGCATTTT

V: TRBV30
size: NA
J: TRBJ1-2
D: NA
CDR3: CAWSVGRVGYGYTF
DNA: TGTGCCTGGAGTGTAGGCAGGGTAGGCTATGGCTACACCTTC

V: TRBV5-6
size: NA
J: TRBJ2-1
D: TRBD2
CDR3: CASSLELAPYNEQFF
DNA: TGTGCCAGCAGCTTGGAACTAGCGCCGTACAATGAGCAGTTCTTC

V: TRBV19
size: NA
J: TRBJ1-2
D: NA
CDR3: CASSPGLYGYTF
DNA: TGTGCCAGTAGTCCGGGACTCTATGGCTACACCTTC

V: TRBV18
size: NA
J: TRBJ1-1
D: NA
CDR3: CASSRDSRRAFF
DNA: TGTGCCAGCTCAAGGGACTCACGGCGGGCTTTCTTT

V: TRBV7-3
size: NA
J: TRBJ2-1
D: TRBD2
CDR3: CASSLGTSGRAGYNEQFF
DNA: TGTGCCAGCAGCTTAGGGACTAGCGGGAGGGCGGGGTACAATGAGCAGTTCTTC

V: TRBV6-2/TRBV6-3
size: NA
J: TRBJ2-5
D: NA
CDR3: CASSYMIGSGATNQETQYF
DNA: TGTGCCAGCAGTTACATGATTGGGTCAGGGGCTACCAACCAAGAGACCCAGTACTTC

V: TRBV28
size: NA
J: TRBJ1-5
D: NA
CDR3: CASSYGGAGNQPQHF
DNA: TGTGCCAGCAGTTATGGGGGCGCCGGCAATCAGCCCCAGCATTTT

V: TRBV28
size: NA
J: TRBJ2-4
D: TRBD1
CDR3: CASSRGQAENIQYF
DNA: TGTGCCAGCAGTCGTGGACAGGCCGAAAACATTCAGTACTTC

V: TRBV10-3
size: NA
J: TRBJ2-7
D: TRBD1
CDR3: CAISVRQGEQYF
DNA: TGTGCCATCAGTGTTCGACAGGGGGAGCAGTACTTC

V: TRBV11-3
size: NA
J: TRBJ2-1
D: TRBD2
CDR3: CASSAGTSGSNEQFF
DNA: TGTGCCAGCAGCGCAGGGACTAGCGGTAGCAATGAGCAGTTCTTC

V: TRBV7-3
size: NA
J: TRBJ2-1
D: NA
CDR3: CASSLNTNHEQFF
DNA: TGTGCCAGCAGCTTAAACACAAACCATGAGCAGTTCTTC

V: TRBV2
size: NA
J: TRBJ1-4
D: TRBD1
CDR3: CASSGDRGPEKLFF
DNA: TGTGCCAGCAGTGGGGACAGGGGGCCGGAAAAACTGTTTTTT

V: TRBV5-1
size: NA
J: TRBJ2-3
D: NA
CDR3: CASSVLGRTDTQYF
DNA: TGCGCCAGCAGCGTACTCGGGAGAACAGATACGCAGTATTTT

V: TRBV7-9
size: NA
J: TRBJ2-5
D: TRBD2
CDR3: CASRLAGSGETQYF
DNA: TGTGCCAGCAGGCTAGCGGGATCCGGGGAGACCCAGTACTTC

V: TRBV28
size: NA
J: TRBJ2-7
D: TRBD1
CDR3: CASSPSLRGLSSYEQYF
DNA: TGTGCCAGCAGTCCCTCCCTGAGGGGGCTGAGTAGTTACGAGCAGTACTTC

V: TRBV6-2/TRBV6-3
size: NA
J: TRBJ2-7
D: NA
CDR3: CASSSTKRNQYF
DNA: TGTGCCAGCAGTTCGACGAAGCGAAACCAGTACTTC

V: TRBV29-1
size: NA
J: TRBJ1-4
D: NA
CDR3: CSVPGATNEKLFF
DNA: TGCAGCGTGCCAGGGGCAACTAATGAAAAACTGTTTTTT

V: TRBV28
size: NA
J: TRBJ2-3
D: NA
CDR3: CASSLPRSDTQYF
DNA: TGTGCCAGCAGTTTACCCAGGTCAGATACGCAGTATTTT

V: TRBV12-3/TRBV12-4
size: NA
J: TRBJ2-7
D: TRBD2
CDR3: CASSTSGSYEQYF
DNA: TGTGCCAGCAGTACTAGCGGGTCCTACGAGCAGTACTTC

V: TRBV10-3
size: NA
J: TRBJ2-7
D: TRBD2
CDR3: CAISRPGLAGGSSYEQYF
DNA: TGTGCCATCAGTCGCCCGGGACTAGCGGGAGGCTCATCCTACGAGCAGTACTTC

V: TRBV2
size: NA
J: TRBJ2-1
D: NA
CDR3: CASSDQYNEQFF
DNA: TGTGCCAGCAGTGACCAGTACAATGAGCAGTTCTTC

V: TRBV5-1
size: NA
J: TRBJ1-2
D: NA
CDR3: CASSSVKGGDGYTF
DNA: TGCGCCAGCAGCTCCGTGAAGGGAGGGGATGGCTACACCTTC

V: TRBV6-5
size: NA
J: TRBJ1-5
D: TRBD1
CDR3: CASRGGQTSNQPQHF
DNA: TGTGCCAGCAGGGGGGGACAGACTAGCAATCAGCCCCAGCATTTT

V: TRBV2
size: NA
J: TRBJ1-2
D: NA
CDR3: CARKEGQNYGYTF
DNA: TGTGCCAGGAAAGAAGGACAGAACTATGGCTACACCTTC

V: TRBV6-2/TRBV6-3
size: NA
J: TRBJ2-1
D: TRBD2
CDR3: CASSFPSGIGYNEQFF
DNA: TGTGCCAGCAGTTTTCCTAGCGGGATCGGTTACAATGAGCAGTTCTTC

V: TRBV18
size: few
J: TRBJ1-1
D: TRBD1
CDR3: CASSPVGQGAMNTEAFF
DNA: TGTGCCAGCTCACCGGTGGGACAGGGGGCGATGAACACTGAAGCTTTCTTT

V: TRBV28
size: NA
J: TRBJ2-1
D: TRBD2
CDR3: CASSPVLAGSYNEQFF
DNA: TGTGCCAGCAGTCCCGTACTAGCGGGGTCCTACAATGAGCAGTTCTTC